What follows are 13 T cell receptor beta chains derived from one specimen sequenced in a study of beta chain features in type 1 diabetes. Antigen specificity for these receptors is unknown. The isolated RNA, all of it, was reverse transcribed, so expressed TCRB transcripts were what got sequenced. Using immunoSEQ multiplex PCR, the repertoire was profiled, and TCRdb retains in-frame clones only, with some absent. The sample yields about 160,000 clones, approximately 7.8% seen once. Whole-study results and caveats: TCRB CDR3s from Type 1 diabetes patients were moderately but significantly shorter in all four CD4+ subsets.

The specimen sequenced was central memory CD4+ T cells from blood. The receptors originated from a woman in her 40s with type 1 diabetes.

The chain couples TRBV5-1 to TRBJ2-1, with 10 nucleotides matching TRBD2. The CDR3 is 15 amino acids. Germline trimming cut 1 base from V and 5 bases from J; bases unmatched to any gene: 3. Germline V CDR1 and CDR2: SGHRS, YFSETQ. The CDR3 nucleotides are TGCGCCAGCAGCTTGAGCGGGAGGGTAGACAATGAGCAGTTCTTC. This codes for CASSLSGRVDNEQFF.

This clone was seen a few times. The chain couples TRBV4-3 to TRBJ2-5, with 7 bases identical to TRBD2. Germline CDR1 reads LGHNA; CDR2 reads YSLEER. This CDR3 is built from 15 residues. Trimming took 0 bases from V and 5 from J; bases not matched to a gene: 6. The CDR3 loop is CASSQDTGGWETQYF. In DNA, the CDR3 is TGCGCCAGCAGCCAAGATACGGGGGGATGGGAGACCCAGTACTTC.

The chain links TRBV18 to TRBJ1-1; no clear D. Germline V CDR1 and CDR2: KGHSH, LQKENI. The CDR3 totals 14 residues. Trimming removed 0 bases at V and 0 bases at J, with 5 bases between. As DNA, the CDR3 is TGTGCCAGCTCACCACCCCTCGTGAACACTGAAGCTTTCTTT. Protein sequence: CASSPPLVNTEAFF.

In the case of this clone: The same CDR3 arises from other DNA sequences in this sample as well. J is TRBJ1-2 and V is TRBV5-1; tentatively, D is TRBD1 (6 bases). The CDR3 runs to 12 residues. CDR1 SGHRS and CDR2 YFSETQ come from the germline V gene. Trimming cost V 4 bases and J 4 bases, with 8 bases left between them. Written as DNA, the CDR3 is TGCGCCAGCAGCCCGGACAGCTATGGCTACACCTTC. Its protein product is CASSPDSYGYTF.

This clone was observed a handful of times. At the DNA level, this CDR3 is encoded by other sequences in the same sample as well. The chain links TRBV7-8 to TRBJ1-5, with TRBD1 identical over 11 bases. CDR3 length: 14 amino acids. The V gene's germline CDR1 is SGHVS and CDR2 FQNEAQ. V lost 1 base and J lost 9; bases outside the gene matches: 2. CDR3: CASSLGTGGGPQHF. The CDR3 DNA reads TGTGCCAGCAGCTTAGGGACAGGGGGCGGGCCCCAGCATTTT.

The rearrangement joins TRBV29-1 to TRBJ2-7; the match to TRBD1 covers 7 bases. The CDR3 has 13 residues. Germline V gene sequence: CDR1 SQVTM, CDR2 ANQGSEA. V lost 6 bases and J lost 6; bases outside the gene matches: 11. CDR3 region: CSVRGQLRGEQYF. The CDR3 DNA reads as TGCAGCGTCCGGGGACAGCTTCGGGGCGAGCAGTACTTC.

V usage is TRBV18 and J usage is TRBJ1-3; D is perhaps TRBD1 (6 bases). Germline V gives CDR1 KGHSH, CDR2 LQKENI. The CDR3 loop spans 15 amino acids. V lost 6 bases to trimming and J lost 3 bases, with 15 bases between them. The CDR3, as DNA: TGTGCCAGCTCCCAAACGGGACATAGTGGAAACACCATATATTTT. Translating gives CASSQTGHSGNTIYF. Supplemented by reference TRBV18 and TRBJ1-3, the full variable domain reads NAGVMQNPRHLVRRRGQEARLRCSPMKGHSHVYWYRQLPEEGLKFMVYLQKENIIDESGMPKERFSAEFPKEGPSILRIQQVVRGDSAAYFCASSQTGHSGNTIYFGEGSWLTVV.

This clone was detected a few times. The chain uses TRBV14 and TRBJ1-1; TRBD1 might be the D (6 bases). V lost 4 bases and J 1 base, leaving 16 bases between the germline ends. Germline V CDR1 and CDR2: SGHDN, FVKESK. This CDR3 region has 16 residues. CDR3: CASSPGGAVANTEAFF. The CDR3 DNA follows: TGTGCCAGCAGCCCGGGGGGGGCTGTGGCGAACACTGAAGCTTTCTTT.

This sequence joins TRBV7-2 and TRBJ2-7; D is uncertain. CDR1 and CDR2 (germline): SGHTA, FQGNSA. This CDR3 has 12 amino acids. Trimming cost V 5 bases and J 1 base, with 6 bases left between them. The CDR3 DNA is TGTGCCAGCAGCCCCCCGTCCTACGAGCAGTACTTC. This sequence encodes CASSPPSYEQYF.

This clone was detected only a few times. The chain uses TRBV5-6 and TRBJ2-7; the match to TRBD1 covers 9 bases. The trim removed 2 bases at V and 0 bases at J, leaving 3 bases unmatched. Germline CDR1 SGHDT, CDR2 YYEEEE. The CDR3 extends over 15 amino acids. CDR3 coding DNA: TGTGCCAGCAGCTTCTCGGACAGGGGCTCCTACGAGCAGTACTTC. It specifies CASSFSDRGSYEQYF.

This clone was seen a handful of times. The V call is TRBV28, the J call TRBJ2-7, with 7 bases aligning to TRBD1. The CDR3 spans 16 residues. The germline CDR1 and CDR2 sequences are MDHEN and SYDVKM. V lost 4 bases, J lost 0 bases, and 9 bases stayed unmatched. CDR3 bases: TGTGCCAGCAGTTCCGCACCGGGACAGTTCTCCTACGAGCAGTACTTC. Encoded protein: CASSSAPGQFSYEQYF.

The chain employs TRBV5-4 and TRBJ2-5; 8 nucleotides align to TRBD1. CDR3 length: 15 amino acids. V trimming: 4 bases; J trimming: 5 bases; junction bases outside the gene matches: 10. Germline V gene sequence: CDR1 SGHNT, CDR2 YYREEE (reference sequence). The CDR3 DNA reads TGTGCCAGCAGCGCGTGGACAGGGCCGATCGAGACCCAGTACTTC. Its translation: CASSAWTGPIETQYF.

The rearrangement uses TRBV6-5 and TRBJ1-5; 7 bases map to TRBD1. Germline V lookup: CDR1 MNHEY, CDR2 SVGAGI. V lost 6 bases and J lost 2; bases outside the gene matches: 7. The CDR3 extends over 15 amino acids. CDR3 region: CASRLTGLGNQPQHF. CDR3 coding DNA: TGTGCCAGCAGGTTGACAGGGCTGGGCAATCAGCCCCAGCATTTT.